These 28 T cell receptor beta chains originate from one sample sequenced in a study of cytomegalovirus exposure and HLA in healthy donors. Primers for the PCR totalled 60 Vbeta and 13 Jbeta. Produced via immunoSEQ multiplex PCR; TCRdb's table is partial and in-frame only. The data hold about 210,000 clones, with more than 75% observed a single time. Sequenced sample: PBMCs. These receptors were taken from a man in his forties in good health and CMV-seropositive.

The chain links TRBV10-3 to TRBJ1-2, with 7 positions matching TRBD1. J gave up 6 bases and V 4 bases, and 8 bases lay outside the gene matches. The CDR3 runs 14 residues. Germline lookup yields CDR1 ENHRY and CDR2 SYGVKD. The CDR3 coding sequence is TGTGCCATCAGTGCCTCGACAGGGTTGGATGGCTACACCTTC. Translating gives CAISASTGLDGYTF.

The J gene is TRBJ2-2, the V gene TRBV25-1, with 8 bases lining up with TRBD2. Germline-derived CDR1 and CDR2 are MGHDK and SYGVNS. V lost 6 bases to trimming and J lost 3 bases; unmatched junction nucleotides: 6. There are 15 residues in the CDR3. CDR3 nucleotides: TGTGCCAGCAGCCAACCGGGACTAGACACCGGGGAGCTGTTTTTT. It encodes CASSQPGLDTGELFF.

V gene TRBV7-8 combines with J gene TRBJ1-1, with D maybe TRBD1 (6 bases). The CDR3 sequence is 15 residues long. In germline, CDR1 is SGHVS, CDR2 FQNEAQ. V was cut by 4 bases and J by 4 bases, with 16 bases left in between. In DNA form, the CDR3 reads TGTGCCAGCAGCTATAGTCACAGGGAGAGCACTGAAGCTTTCTTT. This gives the protein CASSYSHRESTEAFF.

The chain recombines TRBV11-1 with TRBJ2-1; 7 bases are a match to TRBD2. The germline CDR1 and CDR2 sequences are SGHAT and FQDESV (reference sequence). The CDR3 is 15 residues long. The ends lost 8 bases at V and 0 bases at J; junction bases unmatched: 7. CDR3 in DNA: TGTGCCAGCGCCAAGGGACTACTCTCCTACAATGAGCAGTTCTTC. Protein: CASAKGLLSYNEQFF.

The chain uses TRBV27 and TRBJ2-2; possibly TRBD2 for D (6 bases). V lost 4 bases to trimming and J lost 5 bases, with 8 bases between them. CDR3 length equals 13 residues. The germline CDR1 and CDR2 sequences are MNHEY and SMNVEV (reference sequence). The DNA for the CDR3 is TGTGCCAGCAGTTCTCTAGCGACCGGGGAGCTGTTTTTT. This sequence encodes CASSSLATGELFF.

The J gene is TRBJ1-2, the V gene TRBV19; 7 bases map to TRBD1. Germline V CDR1 and CDR2: LNHDA, SQIVND (reference sequence). Unmatched junction bases numbered 9, after V lost 3 bases and J lost 5 bases. This CDR3 has 15 amino acids. The chain's CDR3 is CASSISHWGQYGYTF. The CDR3 DNA sequence: TGTGCCAGTAGTATTTCTCACTGGGGACAGTATGGCTACACCTTC.

This clone is a singleton in its sample. The chain is built from TRBV7-9 and TRBJ2-1; 11 bases are a match to TRBD2. CDR1 is SEHNR, CDR2 FQNEAQ, per germline (reference sequence). After removal of 1 base from V and 7 bases from J, the junction contained 6 bases not matched to a gene. This CDR3 contains 16 residues. CDR3 loop: CASSLVSGRERNEQFF. The CDR3 nucleotides are TGTGCCAGCAGCTTAGTTAGCGGGAGGGAACGGAATGAGCAGTTCTTC. Full variable domain (missing parts from reference TRBV7-9 and TRBJ2-1): DTGVSQNPRHKITKRGQNVTFRCDPISEHNRLYWYRQTLGQGPEFLTYFQNEAQLEKSRLLSDRFSAERPKGSFSTLEIQRTEQGDSAMYLCASSLVSGRERNEQFFGPGTRLTVL.

The chain joins TRBV27 to TRBJ2-1; possible D gene TRBD1, 6 bases. Per germline, CDR1 MNHEY and CDR2 SMNVEV (reference sequence). The V and J ends lost 5 bases and 13 bases respectively, with 12 bases between them. The CDR3 has 11 residues. The CDR3 bases are TGTGCCAGCAGTGTCACAGGGAGACAGTTCTTC. This gives the protein CASSVTGRQFF.

CDR3 residues: CASSSRQGLYEQYF. The CDR3 nucleotides read TGCGCCAGCAGCAGCCGACAGGGGCTGTACGAGCAGTACTTC. V usage is TRBV5-1 and J usage is TRBJ2-7, with 8 bases fitting TRBD1. CDR3 length equals 14 residues. Per the germline V gene, CDR1 is SGHRS and CDR2 is YFSETQ. After removal of 4 bases from V and 4 bases from J, the junction contained 7 bases not matched to a gene.

The chain carries TRBV5-1 and TRBJ2-1, with a possible D match to TRBD1 (6 bases). The V end was cut by 2 bases, the J end by 5 bases, with 14 bases between. CDR3 size: 15 residues. From germline, CDR1 is SGHRS and CDR2 YFSETQ. In nucleotides, the CDR3 is TGCGCCAGCAGCTTCGGGACCACAGGGAACAATGAGCAGTTCTTC. This gives the protein CASSFGTTGNNEQFF.

In nucleotides, the CDR3 is TGTGCCAGTAAGGGGACAGGGTCTCCAGGGGAGCAGTTCTTC. This sequence encodes CASKGTGSPGEQFF. The V call is TRBV19, the J call TRBJ2-1; TRBD1 agrees at 9 bases. The CDR3 totals 14 residues. V lost 7 bases to trimming and J lost 10 bases; unmatched junction nucleotides: 11. Germline V gene sequence: CDR1 LNHDA, CDR2 SQIVND (reference sequence).

The chain joins TRBV5-4 to TRBJ1-1; 7 nucleotides align to TRBD1. The CDR3 length is 13 residues. The V and J ends lost 2 bases and 4 bases, in that order; junction bases with no gene match: 2. Germline values: CDR1 SGHNT, CDR2 YYREEE (reference sequence). CDR3 protein: CASSFDRATEAFF. CDR3 nucleotide sequence: TGTGCCAGCAGCTTTGACAGGGCCACTGAAGCTTTCTTT.

V gene TRBV12-5 combines with J gene TRBJ2-1; TRBD2 matches 8 bases. The junction had 16 bases not matched to a gene; V was cut back by 9 bases and J by 0 bases. This CDR3 is 18 amino acids long. Germline V CDR1 and CDR2: LGHNT, FRNRAP. CDR3 loop: CARGKRTSPRSSYNEQFF. The CDR3 region has the DNA TGTGCTAGGGGAAAAAGGACTAGCCCTAGGAGCTCCTACAATGAGCAGTTCTTC. Full variable domain (missing parts from reference TRBV12-5 and TRBJ2-1): DARVTQTPRHKVTEMGQEVTMRCQPILGHNTVFWYRQTMMQGLELLAYFRNRAPLDDSGMPKDRFSAEMPDATLATLKIQPSEPRDSAVYFCARGKRTSPRSSYNEQFFGPGTRLTVL.

V gene TRBV10-3 combines with J gene TRBJ2-2; 11 bases are a match to TRBD2. V was pared by 5 bases and J by 0 bases, with 2 bases of the junction left unmatched. This CDR3 region has 16 residues. Per the germline V gene, CDR1 is ENHRY and CDR2 is SYGVKD. CDR3 bases: TGTGCCATCAGTCGGACTAGCGGGTCGAACACCGGGGAGCTGTTTTTT. Translating gives CAISRTSGSNTGELFF.

The chain has TRBV15 and TRBJ2-7; TRBD1 matches 8 bases. Trimming at V came to 2 bases and at J to 3 bases, leaving 6 bases not matched to a gene. Looked up from germline, CDR1 is LNHNV and CDR2 is YYDKDF (reference sequence). This CDR3 comprises 15 residues. CDR3 nucleotide sequence: TGTGCCACCAGCAGATCCGGGACAGGATACTACGAGCAGTACTTC. Amino acids: CATSRSGTGYYEQYF.

J is TRBJ1-5 and V is TRBV27; weak D call: TRBD1 (6 bases). CDR1 and CDR2 from the germline V gene are MNHEY and SMNVEV (reference sequence). The CDR3 is 15 residues long. Trimming stripped 4 bases from V and 0 bases from J, with 10 bases between. The chain's CDR3 is CASSYSTGSNQPQHF. CDR3 bases: TGTGCCAGCAGTTACTCGACAGGTAGCAATCAGCCCCAGCATTTT.

The rearrangement links TRBV14 to TRBJ1-1, with D possibly TRBD1 on 6 matching bases. V gave up 3 bases and J gave up 4 bases, with 15 bases separating them. The CDR3 is made up of 15 amino acids. CDR1 and CDR2 (germline): SGHDN, FVKESK. CDR3 sequence reads: CASSQMGAPGTEAFF. In nucleotides, the CDR3 is TGTGCCAGCAGCCAGATGGGGGCTCCGGGCACTGAAGCTTTCTTT.

This chain uses TRBV4-1 with TRBJ2-3; 7 bases fit TRBD2. The length of the CDR3 is 17 residues. Germline CDR1 is MGHRA and CDR2 is YSYEKL. V lost 0 bases, J lost 1 base, and 7 bases stayed unmatched. The CDR3 sequence: CASSQDGTSVGTDTQYF. The CDR3 DNA is TGCGCCAGCAGCCAAGATGGTACTAGCGTAGGCACAGATACGCAGTATTTT.

The chain carries TRBV11-3 and TRBJ2-5; 8 bases fit TRBD2. CDR1 is SGHNT, CDR2 YENEEA, per germline. Trimming took 5 bases from V and 4 from J; bases not matched to a gene: 6. The length of the CDR3 is 14 residues. The CDR3 coding sequence is TGTGCCAGCAGCCCAAGGACTAGCCCAGAGACCCAGTACTTC. Translation gives CASSPRTSPETQYF. The whole variable domain, remainder taken from reference TRBV11-3 and TRBJ2-5, is EAGVVQSPRYKIIEKKQPVAFWCNPISGHNTLYWYLQNLGQGPELLIRYENEEAVDDSQLPKDRFSAERLKGVDSTLKIQPAELGDSAVYLCASSPRTSPETQYFGPGTRLLVL.

This clone was seen more than once but under ten times. The V and J genes are TRBV6-1 and TRBJ1-3; 9 positions match TRBD1. The CDR3 is 19 amino acids. J lost 0 bases, V lost 4 bases, and 13 bases had no gene match. Germline lookup yields CDR1 MNHNS and CDR2 SASEGT. This chain's CDR3 is CASSGGQGNPLLSGNTIYF. The CDR3 DNA sequence: TGTGCCAGCAGTGGGGGACAGGGAAACCCTCTCCTCTCTGGAAACACCATATATTTT.

This clone was counted once. The chain has TRBV5-4 and TRBJ2-7; 7 nucleotides line up with TRBD2. Germline CDR1 reads SGHNT; CDR2 reads YYREEE (reference sequence). Germline trimming cut 4 bases from V and 3 bases from J; bases unmatched to any gene: 7. The CDR3 loop spans 14 amino acids. DNA for the CDR3: TGTGCCAGCAGCGCAAACGGGAGGCGCTACGAGCAGTACGTC. Residues: CASSANGRRYEQYV.

The J gene is TRBJ2-7, the V gene TRBV7-8; 7 bases fit TRBD1. The J segment lost 2 bases and the V segment lost 2 bases, leaving 3 bases of the junction unmatched. Looked up from germline, CDR1 is SGHVS and CDR2 is FQNEAQ. CDR3 length: 14 amino acids. The CDR3 here is CASSLKGGPYEQYF. The CDR3 DNA sequence: TGTGCCAGCAGCTTAAAAGGGGGCCCCTACGAGCAGTACTTC.

The chain combines TRBV19 with TRBJ2-1; perhaps TRBD1 as D (6 bases). The germline V and J ends were trimmed by 7 bases and 6 bases, with 16 bases remaining between them. Germline V gives CDR1 LNHDA, CDR2 SQIVND (reference sequence). The CDR3 runs 14 residues. CDR3 nucleotide sequence: TGTGCCAGTACCCGGGACATCATATCCAATGAGCAGTTCTTC. The encoded protein is CASTRDIISNEQFF. Full variable domain (remainder filled in from reference TRBV19 and TRBJ2-1): DGGITQSPKYLFRKEGQNVTLSCEQNLNHDAMYWYRQDPGQGLRLIYYSQIVNDFQKGDIAEGYSVSREKKESFPLTVTSAQKNPTAFYLCASTRDIISNEQFFGPGTRLTVL.

The rearrangement joins TRBV29-1 to TRBJ1-5; D may be TRBD1 (6 bases). The CDR3 contains 12 residues. CDR1 is SQVTM, CDR2 ANQGSEA, per germline. V lost 4 bases to trimming and J lost 5 bases, with 9 bases between them. The CDR3 spells CSVGEGDQPQHF. The CDR3 coding sequence is TGCAGCGTTGGGGAGGGGGATCAGCCCCAGCATTTT.

V is TRBV5-1 and J is TRBJ2-3; 8 bases fit TRBD2. Trimming removed 0 bases from V and 1 base from J; junction bases left unmatched: 4. CDR3 size: 16 residues. Germline CDR1 SGHRS, CDR2 YFSETQ. This CDR3 is CASSLAAGARTDTQYF. The CDR3 DNA is TGCGCCAGCAGCTTGGCAGCGGGAGCCCGCACAGATACGCAGTATTTT.

Only a few counts were recorded for this clone. The chain couples TRBV2 to TRBJ2-3, with 9 bases matching TRBD2. The ends lost 7 bases at V and 2 bases at J; junction bases unmatched: 13. Germline V gene sequence: CDR1 SNHLY, CDR2 FYNNEI. The CDR3 contains 17 residues. DNA of the CDR3: TGTGCCAGCATGGCGGGAGGGCCCGATCCCCACACAGATACGCAGTATTTT. Protein product: CASMAGGPDPHTDTQYF.

The chain is built from TRBV19 and TRBJ1-5; 8 nucleotides align to TRBD1. J gave up 0 bases and V 5 bases, and 0 bases lay outside the gene matches. Per germline, CDR1 LNHDA and CDR2 SQIVND (reference sequence). The CDR3 runs 14 residues. CDR3: CASSDRGSNQPQHF. CDR3 in DNA: TGTGCCAGTAGTGACAGGGGTAGCAATCAGCCCCAGCATTTT.

The genes are TRBV6-5 and TRBJ1-1, with 7 positions matching TRBD1. J gave up 4 bases and V 2 bases, and 4 bases lay outside the gene matches. CDR1 is MNHEY and CDR2 is SVGAGI in the germline V gene. The CDR3 runs to 14 residues. CDR3 residues: CASSYAHRGTEAFF. CDR3 nucleotide sequence: TGTGCCAGCAGTTACGCCCACAGGGGCACTGAAGCTTTCTTT.